This TCR beta chain derives from a study of hypomethylating agent response in myelodysplastic syndrome (dated by TCRdb to about 2021). A note on the overall study: Patients were treated with the hypomethylating agents azacitidine (most of the 11) or decitabine (3 of 11). Among the myelodysplastic syndrome patients in the cohort, several were male and 2 were female. Patients had a mean age of approximately 67 +/- 5.9 years, and a diploid cytogenetic profile was the most common. TET2 mutation was identified most frequently, being present in 5 of 11 patients. Roughly 6 patients had a response of complete response or hematologic improvement, and roughly 5 patients did not respond. Response was defined as complete response or hematologic improvement, and patients who met neither criterion were classified as non-responders. Summary of the overall study and its limitations: The shared GLIPH2 clusters might recognize novel MDS antigens, but this possibility was not confirmed and requires experimental validation. Only 10 to 12 patients were analyzed, so the study cohort was small. Because the healthy control donors and the MDS patients were not matched by age, the comparison between MDS and healthy samples could have been affected. No significant change in richness, rarefaction diversity or clonality was detected after hypomethylating agent treatment, either across all patients or within response groups. Novel clonotypes were found to emerge more often in responders, whereas more contracted clonotypes were observed in non-responders after treatment.

Bulk bone marrow was analyzed without sorting T-cell subsets. Bone marrow from some 10 myelodysplastic syndrome patients was immunosequenced for TCR beta CDR3 regions before and after hypomethylating agent therapy. Each patient contributed a baseline bone marrow plus two to three bone marrows at different post-treatment timepoints for longitudinal repertoire tracking. Whole bone marrow served as the source for genomic DNA extraction, with DNA quality checked using TapeStation, NanoDrop OneC and PicoGreen assays. Receptor libraries were prepared by the immunoSEQ multiplex PCR assay. Survey resolution was used, with two replicates of about 200 ng each, totaling around 400 ng of DNA per sample. The hsTCRB kit detected rearranged TCRB sequences in genomic DNA using multiplex PCR primers targeting V and J genes. The first PCR used the QIAGEN Multiplex PCR Kit for 30 to 35 cycles to amplify the CDR3 region. Sample barcodes and Illumina adapters were added to each replicate in an 8-cycle second PCR. Quantification of the pooled libraries was done with a QuantStudio 6 and the KAPA library quantification kit. Roughly 15 pM of pooled libraries went onto an Illumina MiSeq for sequencing, using single-end reads of 156 cycles plus an index read of 15 cycles. The authors' pipeline ran thus. Of about 160,000 unique clonotypes, more than 1.5% were flagged by VDJdb annotation as previously reported viral-epitope-specific. The immunoSEQ Data Assistant and immunoSEQ Analyzer turned the raw reads into TCRB repertoires that were normalized and annotated. Clonotype analysis used the immunarch R package version 0.6.5 and BioAnalyzer. Every repertoire was downsampled to the clone count of the smallest repertoire before richness was estimated. Clonotypes were classified as expanded, contracted or novel by Fisher's exact tests, with novel defined as zero frequency before treatment. Significantly changed CDR3 beta sequences were clustered with GLIPH2 using simulation_depth=1000 and kmer_min_depth=3, and CDR3s shorter than five residues were excluded. This immuneACCESS table, as held by TCRdb, lists in-frame sequences with V and J called but not all clones. Of the missing ones, under half trace to an unresolved V gene in checked studies; the others have no known cause. The DNA was the basis for D and trimming; V, J and clone size are from that table. This sample has 4,500 to 5,500 clones in its table, and 84% of those were observed once. The ten largest clones capture 6% to 8.5% of the sample.

A note on this clone: Its antigen is not yet known. No much larger clonotype is one base removed from it; base qualities were not supplied.

The germline V gene (reference sequence) yields MNHNY for CDR1 and SVGAGI for CDR2. V loses 2 bases of germline sequence and J loses 0 bases, and the interval between the two ends is 13 bases. The CDR3, from cysteine to phenylalanine, totals 16 residues. The only DNA kept is the CDR3, 48 bases in frame from the first base. This clonotype originated in a human donor with myelodysplastic syndrome. The V gene is TRBV6-6 and the J gene is TRBJ1-1; the D gene cannot be resolved reliably. This specimen was bone marrow, taken before or after starting hypomethylating agent treatment for myelodysplastic syndrome (not recorded which). The bases are TGTGCCAGCAGTTACGCCCTCATAGGAGTGAACACTGAAGCTTTCTTT. Its translation reads: CASSYALIGVNTEAFF.